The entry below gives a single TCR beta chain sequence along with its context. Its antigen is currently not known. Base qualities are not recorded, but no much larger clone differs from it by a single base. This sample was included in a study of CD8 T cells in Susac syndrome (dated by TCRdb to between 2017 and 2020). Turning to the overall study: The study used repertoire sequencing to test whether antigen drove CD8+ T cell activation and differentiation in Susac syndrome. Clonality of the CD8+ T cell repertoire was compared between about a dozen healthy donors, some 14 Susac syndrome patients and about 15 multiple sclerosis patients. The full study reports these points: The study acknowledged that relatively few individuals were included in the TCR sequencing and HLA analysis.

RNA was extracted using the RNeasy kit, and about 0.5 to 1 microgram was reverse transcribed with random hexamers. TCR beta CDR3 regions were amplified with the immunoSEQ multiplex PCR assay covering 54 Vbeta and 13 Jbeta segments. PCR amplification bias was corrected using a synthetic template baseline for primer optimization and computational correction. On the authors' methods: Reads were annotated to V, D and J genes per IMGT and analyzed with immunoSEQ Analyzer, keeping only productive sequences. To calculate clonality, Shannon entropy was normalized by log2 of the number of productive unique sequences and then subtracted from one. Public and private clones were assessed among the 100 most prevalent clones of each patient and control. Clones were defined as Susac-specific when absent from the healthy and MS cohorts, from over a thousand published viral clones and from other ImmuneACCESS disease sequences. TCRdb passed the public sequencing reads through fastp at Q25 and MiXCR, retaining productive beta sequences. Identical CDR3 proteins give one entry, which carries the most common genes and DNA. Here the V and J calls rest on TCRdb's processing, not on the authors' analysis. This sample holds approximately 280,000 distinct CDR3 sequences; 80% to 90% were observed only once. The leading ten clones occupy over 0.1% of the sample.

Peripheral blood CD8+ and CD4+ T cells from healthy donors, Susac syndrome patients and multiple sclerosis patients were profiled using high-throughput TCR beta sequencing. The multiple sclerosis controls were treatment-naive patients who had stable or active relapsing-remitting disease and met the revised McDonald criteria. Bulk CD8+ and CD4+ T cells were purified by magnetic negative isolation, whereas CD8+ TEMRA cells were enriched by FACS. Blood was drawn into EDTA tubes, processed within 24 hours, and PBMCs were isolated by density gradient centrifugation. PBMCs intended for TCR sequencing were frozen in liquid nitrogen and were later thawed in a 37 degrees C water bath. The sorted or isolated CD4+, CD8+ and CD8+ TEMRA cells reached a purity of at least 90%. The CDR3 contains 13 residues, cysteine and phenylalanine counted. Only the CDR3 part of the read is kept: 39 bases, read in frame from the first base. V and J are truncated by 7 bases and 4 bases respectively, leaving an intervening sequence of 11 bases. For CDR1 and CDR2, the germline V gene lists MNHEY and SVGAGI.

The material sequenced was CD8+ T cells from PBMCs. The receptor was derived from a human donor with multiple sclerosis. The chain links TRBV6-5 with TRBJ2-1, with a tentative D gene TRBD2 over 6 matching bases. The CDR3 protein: CASTRLGYNEQFF. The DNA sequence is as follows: TGTGCCAGCACGAGACTAGGTTACAATGAGCAGTTCTTC.